Following are 27 T cell receptor beta chains from one sample sequenced in a study of cytomegalovirus exposure and HLA in healthy donors. The PCR employed 60 Vbeta primers together with 13 Jbeta primers. Generated by immunoSEQ multiplex PCR, the TCRdb table keeps only in-frame clones and is missing some. The sample comprises tens of thousands of clones, about 82% of which are singletons, and less than 3% rests with the top ten. Sequenced input: PBMCs. The receptors come from a young woman in good health and CMV-seronegative.

This clone has a handful of counts. The chain joins TRBV7-2 to TRBJ1-5; the D gene is possibly TRBD1 (6 bases). Deletions cut 1 base from V and 4 bases from J, with 14 bases between. The length of the CDR3 is 16 residues. The germline gives CDR1 SGHTA, CDR2 FQGNSA. The DNA for the CDR3 is TGTGCCAGCAGCTTAGTAGGGGGGGCTGGGAATCAGCCCCAGCATTTT. Encoded protein: CASSLVGGAGNQPQHF.

The gene calls are TRBV27 and TRBJ2-2, with 7 bases lining up with TRBD2. Germline trimming cut 8 bases from V and 6 bases from J; bases unmatched to any gene: 9. CDR1 and CDR2 from the germline V gene are MNHEY and SMNVEV (reference sequence). The CDR3 runs 14 residues. CDR3 in amino acids: CASPAPTSSGELFF. In DNA form, the CDR3 reads TGTGCCAGCCCCGCTCCGACTAGCTCCGGGGAGCTGTTTTTT.

This clone showed up just a few times. The CDR3 DNA reads as TGCGCCAGCAGCCAAGATGGGACGCGGGGTAATGAAAAACTGTTTTTT. Translated, it gives CASSQDGTRGNEKLFF. This chain links TRBV4-1 with TRBJ1-4; TRBD1 might be the D (5 bases). CDR1 is MGHRA and CDR2 is YSYEKL in the germline V gene. The CDR3 runs 16 residues. Trimming removed 0 bases from V and 4 bases from J, with 12 bases in between.

V gene TRBV5-4 combines with J gene TRBJ2-7; D unclear. V dropped 1 base and J dropped 4 bases, with 9 bases sitting between them. The CDR3 runs 13 residues. Germline CDR1 reads SGHNT; CDR2 reads YYREEE (reference sequence). The DNA of the CDR3 is TGTGCCAGCAGCTTGCCACAAAGTTACGAGCAGTACTTC. Its translation: CASSLPQSYEQYF.

V usage is TRBV25-1 and J usage is TRBJ1-4; unclear D gene. CDR3 length: 12 amino acids. Trimming removed 3 bases at V and 7 bases at J, with 6 bases between. From germline, CDR1 is MGHDK and CDR2 SYGVNS. CDR3 sequence reads: CASSDRGEKLFF. As DNA, the CDR3 is TGTGCCAGCAGTGATCGGGGTGAAAAACTGTTTTTT.

The chain recombines TRBV28 with TRBJ1-1, with D perhaps matching TRBD1 (5 bases). Deletions cut 3 bases from V and 1 base from J, with 6 bases between. This CDR3 has 13 residues. Germline CDR1 MDHEN, CDR2 SYDVKM. CDR3 nucleotides: TGTGCCAGCAGTTTGGGGCAGAACACTGAAGCTTTCTTT. Translated, it gives CASSLGQNTEAFF.

The rearrangement links TRBV14 to TRBJ1-2, with D perhaps TRBD1 (6 bases). This CDR3 has 13 amino acids. Germline CDR1 SGHDN, CDR2 FVKESK. Trimming took off 3 bases at V and 4 bases at J, with 9 bases between the two ends. The CDR3 region is CASSHRTAYGYTF. The CDR3 DNA reads TGTGCCAGCAGCCACCGGACAGCCTATGGCTACACCTTC.

This clone turned up a few times. The chain recombines TRBV4-2 with TRBJ2-5; 11 nucleotides agree with TRBD2. CDR1 is LGHNA, CDR2 YNFKEQ, per germline. The V segment lost 3 bases and the J segment 5 bases; nucleotides outside the gene matches: 8. This CDR3 is 16 amino acids long. The CDR3: CASSQGTSGEVETQYF. DNA of the CDR3: TGTGCCAGCAGCCAGGGGACTAGCGGTGAAGTGGAGACCCAGTACTTC.

The rearrangement joins TRBV6-1 to TRBJ2-5; D might be TRBD1 (5 bases). The J call may not be correct, given that the DNA end is closer to TRBJ2-7. The germline V gene encodes CDR1 MNHNS and CDR2 SASEGT. The CDR3 consists of 15 residues. CDR3 loop: CASGRLGLKEYEQYF. In DNA, the CDR3 is TGTGCCAGCGGGCGGTTGGGGCTGAAAGAGTACGAGCAGTACTTC.

The chain recombines TRBV5-1 with TRBJ2-2; D remains unclear. CDR3 length: 15 amino acids. Trimming pared 3 bases from V and 0 bases from J, leaving 9 bases between. Germline V gene data show CDR1 as SGHRS and CDR2 as YFSETQ. The CDR3 DNA sequence: TGCGCCAGCAGCTGGCTGGGCGCGAACACCGGGGAGCTGTTTTTT. Its translation is CASSWLGANTGELFF.

To note about this clone: A read error may account for a junction end that differs from germline. J is TRBJ2-3 and V is TRBV7-7; D tentatively reads TRBD1 or TRBD2 (5 bases each). Germline V gives CDR1 SSHAT, CDR2 FNYEAQ (reference sequence). The CDR3 is 15 residues long. CDR3 protein: CASSLEGRDTDTQYF. The CDR3 nucleotides read TGTGCTAGCAGCTTAGAGGGCAGGGACACAGATACGCAGTATTTT.

The chain employs TRBV27 and TRBJ1-6; D remains ambiguous. The V end was cut by 5 bases, the J end by 10 bases, with 9 bases between. Germline V gives CDR1 MNHEY, CDR2 SMNVEV (reference sequence). The CDR3 consists of 12 residues. The CDR3: CASSPSRSPLHF. The CDR3 nucleotides read TGTGCCAGCAGTCCCTCCCGGTCACCCCTCCACTTT.

The CDR3 sequence is CASSPQRQDHNEQFF. CDR3 sequence (DNA): TGTGCCAGCTCACCACAGAGACAGGACCACAATGAGCAGTTCTTC. The chain couples TRBV18 to TRBJ2-1; D may be TRBD1 (6 bases). Germline V gives CDR1 KGHSH, CDR2 LQKENI. V was shortened by 1 base and J by 5 bases, with 12 bases between the two germline ends. This CDR3 has 15 amino acids.

The rearrangement links TRBV6-1 to TRBJ2-5; 8 bases match TRBD1. The V gene end was trimmed by 2 bases and the J gene end by 4 bases; junction bases not matched to a gene: 6. Germline loops: CDR1 MNHNS, CDR2 SASEGT. The CDR3 totals 15 residues. The CDR3 loop is CASSERDRLTETQYF. DNA for the CDR3: TGTGCCAGCAGTGAACGGGACAGGCTAACAGAGACCCAGTACTTC.

V gene TRBV5-1 combines with J gene TRBJ2-2; 8 bases are a match to TRBD2. V shed 0 bases and J 4 bases; nucleotides not matched to a gene: 5. The CDR3 covers 16 residues. CDR1 is SGHRS and CDR2 is YFSETQ in the germline V gene. Here the CDR3 DNA reads TGCGCCAGCAGCTTGGAACTAGCGGCCAGCACCGGGGAGCTGTTTTTT. It is translated as CASSLELAASTGELFF.

Only a few counts were recorded for this clone. One end of the junction varies from germline; a read error may be responsible. V usage is TRBV7-7 and J usage is TRBJ1-2; 8 bases match TRBD1. This CDR3 is built from 13 residues. Germline CDR1 and CDR2: SSHAT and FNYEAQ (reference sequence). The CDR3 nucleotides read TGTGCTAGCAGCTTCTCGACAGGGGAAGGCTACACCTTC. Translation: CASSFSTGEGYTF.

The chain recombines TRBV7-2 with TRBJ2-7; TRBD1 might be the D (5 bases). V was pared by 5 bases and J by 4 bases, with 15 bases between. Germline CDR1 is SGHTA and CDR2 is FQGNSA. The CDR3 runs 14 residues. The CDR3 region has the DNA TGTGCCAGCAGCCCCATACCCTACAGGTACGAGCAGTACTTC. Translating it yields CASSPIPYRYEQYF.

V and J are TRBV29-1 and TRBJ1-2, with TRBD1 matching over 8 bases. The ends lost 1 base at V and 4 bases at J; junction bases unmatched: 2. Germline V gene sequence: CDR1 SQVTM, CDR2 ANQGSEA. The CDR3 is made up of 13 amino acids. In DNA, the CDR3 is TGCAGCGTTGAAGCAGGGGGCGGCTATGGCTACACCTTC. Protein product: CSVEAGGGYGYTF.

This clone has only a few counts. At one boundary the junction diverges from the germline segment, which might be a read error. V and J are TRBV7-9 and TRBJ2-5; no definite D call. This CDR3 spans 10 amino acids. The germline gives CDR1 SEHNR, CDR2 FQNEAQ (reference sequence). The CDR3 sequence is CSSSIETQYF. The CDR3 DNA reads as TGTTCCAGCAGTATCGAGACCCAGTACTTC.

The rearrangement uses TRBV7-8 and TRBJ1-4; D might be TRBD1 (5 bases). The CDR3 covers 18 residues. Trimming shortened V by 4 bases and J by 3 bases, and 21 bases separated the two germline ends. Germline loops: CDR1 SGHVS, CDR2 FQNEAQ. This CDR3 reads CASSSGQGAGPANEKLFF. The CDR3 DNA reads TGTGCCAGCAGCTCCGGGCAGGGTGCCGGTCCGGCTAATGAAAAACTGTTTTTT.

This chain joins TRBV5-4 and TRBJ2-3, with 12 bases fitting TRBD2. Germline CDR1 and CDR2: SGHNT and YYREEE (reference sequence). The ends lost 1 base at V and 2 bases at J; junction bases unmatched: 8. The CDR3 consists of 18 residues. In DNA form, the CDR3 reads TGTGCCAGCAGCTTGCCGCGAGGACTAGCGGGAAACACAGATACGCAGTATTTT. Amino acids: CASSLPRGLAGNTDTQYF.

The chain combines TRBV4-3 with TRBJ1-2; 7 bases fit TRBD1. Losses at the gene ends were 4 bases for V and 6 bases for J; bases not matched to a gene: 5. The germline V gene encodes CDR1 LGHNA and CDR2 YSLEER. The CDR3 totals 13 residues. CDR3 amino acids: CASSLNTGDGYTF. The CDR3 nucleotides read TGCGCCAGCAGCCTAAACACAGGGGATGGCTACACCTTC.

Remarks on this clone: Mismatch with germline at one junction end may stem from a read error. The chain employs TRBV7-9 and TRBJ2-3; a weak D match, TRBD2 (6 bases). The CDR3 runs to 15 residues. CDR1 is SEHNR and CDR2 is FQNEAQ in the germline V gene (reference sequence). CDR3: CSSSLAENPTDTQYF. The DNA of the CDR3 is TGTTCCAGCAGCTTAGCGGAGAACCCCACAGATACGCAGTATTTT.

The genes are TRBV4-1 and TRBJ2-7, with 8 bases that match TRBD2. CDR1 is MGHRA and CDR2 is YSYEKL in the germline V gene. V dropped 1 base and J dropped 3; count of bases not matched to a gene: 5. The CDR3 loop spans 15 amino acids. CDR3 nucleotides: TGCGCCAGCAGCCAAGTAAGCGGGGGCCTCTACGAGCAGTACTTC. Its translation: CASSQVSGGLYEQYF.

The chain links TRBV15 to TRBJ2-1; 11 bases map to TRBD2. The ends lost 0 bases at V and 5 bases at J; junction bases unmatched: 6. This CDR3 is built from 17 residues. CDR1 is LNHNV, CDR2 YYDKDF, per germline (reference sequence). This chain's CDR3 is CATSRDRLAGFNNEQFF. CDR3 sequence (DNA): TGTGCCACCAGCAGAGACCGACTAGCGGGGTTCAACAATGAGCAGTTCTTC.

The chain links TRBV10-1 to TRBJ1-4; TRBD1 matches at 7 bases. The germline CDR1 and CDR2 sequences are WNHNN and SYGVQD (reference sequence). After removal of 0 bases from V and 8 bases from J, the junction contained 12 bases not matched to a gene. The CDR3 totals 17 residues. The CDR3 sequence is CASSESGDSASLEKLFF. The CDR3 region has the DNA TGCGCCAGCAGTGAGTCCGGGGACAGTGCGTCGTTGGAAAAACTGTTTTTT.

Only one count was recorded for this clone. The rearrangement uses TRBV5-6 and TRBJ2-5; weak D call: TRBD1 (6 bases). This CDR3 is built from 15 residues. V lost 1 base and J 1 base, leaving 11 bases between the germline ends. Germline CDR1 and CDR2: SGHDT and YYEEEE. This CDR3 reads CASSLTGKGQETQYF. In nucleotides, the CDR3 is TGTGCCAGCAGCTTGACAGGGAAAGGCCAAGAGACCCAGTACTTC.